This record looks at one T cell receptor (beta chain) sequence and its context. Its antigen is unidentified. This specimen comes from a study of CD8+ T cells in alopecia areata. RNA, once extracted, was reverse transcribed into cDNA for use as the sequencing template. Assay: immunoSEQ multiplex PCR; the TCRdb copy retains only in-frame clones and omits some. The sample has about 250,000 clones; about two thirds are singletons. Study findings and constraints: Among patients, TCR sharing was less clear than in mice, a difference possibly due in part to HLA diversity in the patient population.

CDR3 length: 16 amino acids. Germline V gene lookup returns CDR1 SGDLS and CDR2 YYNGEE. Trimming cost V 5 bases and J 1 base, with 18 bases left between them. This chain joins TRBV9 and TRBJ1-2; D ambiguous. The material was CD4+ T cells sorted from blood, obtained at week 0. The sequence came from a human donor with alopecia areata. The CDR3: CASSAFATNFNYGYTF. In DNA, the CDR3 is TGTGCCAGCAGTGCCTTCGCGACGAACTTTAACTATGGCTACACCTTC. Complete variable domain (other parts from reference TRBV9 and TRBJ1-2): DSGVTQTPKHLITATGQRVTLRCSPRSGDLSVYWYQQSLDQGLQFLIQYYNGEERAKGNILERFSAQQFPDLHSELNLSSLELGDSALYFCASSAFATNFNYGYTFGSGTRLTVV.